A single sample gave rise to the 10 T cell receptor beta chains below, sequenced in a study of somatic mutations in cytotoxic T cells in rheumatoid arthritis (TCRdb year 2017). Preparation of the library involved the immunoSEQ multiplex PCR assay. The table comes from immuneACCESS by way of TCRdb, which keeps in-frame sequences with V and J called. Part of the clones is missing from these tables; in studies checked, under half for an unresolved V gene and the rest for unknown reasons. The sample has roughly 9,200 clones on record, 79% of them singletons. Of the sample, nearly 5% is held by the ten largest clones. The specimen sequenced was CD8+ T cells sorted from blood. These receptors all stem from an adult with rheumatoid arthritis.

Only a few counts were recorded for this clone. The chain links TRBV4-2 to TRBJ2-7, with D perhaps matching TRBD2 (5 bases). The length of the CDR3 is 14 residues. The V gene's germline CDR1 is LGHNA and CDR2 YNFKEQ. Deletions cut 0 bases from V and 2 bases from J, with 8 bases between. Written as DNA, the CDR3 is TGTGCCAGCAGCCAAGAAGCGGATGCCTACGAGCAGTACTTC. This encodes CASSQEADAYEQYF.

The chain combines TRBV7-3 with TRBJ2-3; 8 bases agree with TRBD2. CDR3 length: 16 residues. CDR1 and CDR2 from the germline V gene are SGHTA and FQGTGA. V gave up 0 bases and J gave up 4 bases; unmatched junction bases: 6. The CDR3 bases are TGTGCCAGCAGCTTAACGATCGGGGGGGGGCCAGATACGCAGTATTTT. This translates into CASSLTIGGGPDTQYF.

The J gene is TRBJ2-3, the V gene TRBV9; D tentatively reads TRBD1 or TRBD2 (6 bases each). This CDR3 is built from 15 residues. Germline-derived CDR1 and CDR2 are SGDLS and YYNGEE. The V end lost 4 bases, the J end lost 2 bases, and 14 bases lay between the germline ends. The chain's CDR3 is CASSPNGGTTDTQYF. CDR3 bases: TGTGCCAGCAGCCCAAACGGGGGCACCACAGATACGCAGTATTTT.

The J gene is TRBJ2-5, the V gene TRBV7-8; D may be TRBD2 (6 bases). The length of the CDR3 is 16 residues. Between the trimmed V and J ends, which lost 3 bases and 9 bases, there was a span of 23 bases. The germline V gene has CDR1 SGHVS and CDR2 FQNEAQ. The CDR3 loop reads CASSFLRSPGVWSQYF. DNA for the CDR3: TGTGCCAGCAGCTTTCTTAGGAGCCCGGGGGTTTGGTCCCAGTACTTC.

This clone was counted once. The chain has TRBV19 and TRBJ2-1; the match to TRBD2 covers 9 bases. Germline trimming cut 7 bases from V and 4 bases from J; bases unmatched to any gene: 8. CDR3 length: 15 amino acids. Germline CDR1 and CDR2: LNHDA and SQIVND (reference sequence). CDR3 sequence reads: CASTTTSGSYNEQFF. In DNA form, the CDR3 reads TGTGCCAGTACCACAACTAGCGGGTCTTACAATGAGCAGTTCTTC.

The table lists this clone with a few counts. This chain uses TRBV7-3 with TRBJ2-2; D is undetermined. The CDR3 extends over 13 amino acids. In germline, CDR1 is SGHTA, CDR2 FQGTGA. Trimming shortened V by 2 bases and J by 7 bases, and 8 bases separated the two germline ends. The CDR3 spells CASSLVHGGELFF. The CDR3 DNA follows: TGTGCCAGCAGCTTAGTTCACGGCGGGGAGCTGTTTTTT.

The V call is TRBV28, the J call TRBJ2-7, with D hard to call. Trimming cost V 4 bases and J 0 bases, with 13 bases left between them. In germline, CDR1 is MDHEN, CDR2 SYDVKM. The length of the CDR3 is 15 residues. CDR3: CASSSTLTGSYEQYF. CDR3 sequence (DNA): TGTGCCAGCAGTTCCACCCTAACGGGCTCCTACGAGCAGTACTTC.

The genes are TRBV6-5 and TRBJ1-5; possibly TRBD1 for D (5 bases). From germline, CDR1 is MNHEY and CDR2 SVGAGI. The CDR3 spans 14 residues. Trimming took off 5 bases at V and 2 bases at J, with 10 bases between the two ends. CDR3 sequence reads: CASSPTGGNQPQHF. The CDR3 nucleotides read TGTGCCAGCAGTCCCACGGGGGGCAATCAGCCCCAGCATTTT.

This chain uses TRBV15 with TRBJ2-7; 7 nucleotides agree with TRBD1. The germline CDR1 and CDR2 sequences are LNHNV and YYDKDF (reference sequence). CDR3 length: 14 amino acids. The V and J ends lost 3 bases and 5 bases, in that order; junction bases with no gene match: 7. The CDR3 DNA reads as TGTGCCACCAGCAGCCCCCGGGACAGCCACGAGCAGTACTTC. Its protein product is CATSSPRDSHEQYF. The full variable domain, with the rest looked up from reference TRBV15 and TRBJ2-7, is DAMVIQNPRYQVTQFGKPVTLSCSQTLNHNVMYWYQQKSSQAPKLLFHYYDKDFNNEADTPDNFQSRRPNTSFCFLDIRSPGLGDTAMYLCATSSPRDSHEQYFGPGTRLTVT.

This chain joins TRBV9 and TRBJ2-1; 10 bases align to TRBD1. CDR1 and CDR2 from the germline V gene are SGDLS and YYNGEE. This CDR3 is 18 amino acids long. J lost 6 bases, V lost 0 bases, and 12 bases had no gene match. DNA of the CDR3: TGTGCCAGCAGCGTAGGTAATAGTTGGGACAGGGGAGCCAATGAGCAGTTCTTC. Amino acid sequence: CASSVGNSWDRGANEQFF.